The entry that follows covers one T cell receptor (beta chain) sequence. The trim removed 0 bases at V and 6 bases at J, leaving 5 bases unmatched. The CDR3 spans 14 residues. CDR1 GTSNPN and CDR2 SVGIG come from the germline V gene (reference sequence). The data stem from a study of blood T cell repertoires in COVID-19. The wider study: Acute and convalescent COVID-19 specimens originated in the United States, Italy and Spain. Sources were T cells, B-cell-depleted T cells, or PBMCs; the material itself was cDNA or gDNA.

Per the original data handling: Scientists estimated how many nucleated cells there were by amplifying reference gene primers. Data came from immunoSEQ multiplex PCR; TCRdb stores just in-frame clones and leaves some out. From that table come the V and J calls and clone size; the DNA was used to work out D and trimming. The table lists about 70,000 clones, 89% of them singletons. This chain uses TRBV30 with TRBJ2-1, with 7 bases aligning to TRBD2. Specimen: peripheral blood. The clonotype originates from a man in his 60s with acute or convalescent COVID-19. DNA for the CDR3: TGTGCCTGGAGTGTCAGAGCGGGGACCAATGAGCAGTTCTTC. Residues: CAWSVRAGTNEQFF.